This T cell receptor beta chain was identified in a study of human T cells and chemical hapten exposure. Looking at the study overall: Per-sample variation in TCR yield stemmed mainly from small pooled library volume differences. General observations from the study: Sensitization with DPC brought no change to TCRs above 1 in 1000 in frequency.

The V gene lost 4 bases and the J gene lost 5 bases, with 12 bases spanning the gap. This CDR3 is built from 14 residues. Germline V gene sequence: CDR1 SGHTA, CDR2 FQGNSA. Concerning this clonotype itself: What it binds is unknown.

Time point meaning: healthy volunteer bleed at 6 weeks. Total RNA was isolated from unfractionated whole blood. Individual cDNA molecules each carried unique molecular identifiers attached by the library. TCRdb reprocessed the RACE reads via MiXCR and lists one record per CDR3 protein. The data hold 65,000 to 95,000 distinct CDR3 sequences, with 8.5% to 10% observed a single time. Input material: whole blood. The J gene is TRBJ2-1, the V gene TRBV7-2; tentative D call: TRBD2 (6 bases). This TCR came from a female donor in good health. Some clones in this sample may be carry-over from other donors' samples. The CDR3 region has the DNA TGTGCCAGCAGCTCGGGGGTGGCGGACAATGAGCAGTTCTTC. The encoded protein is CASSSGVADNEQFF.